Each of the 4 T cell receptor beta chains below was sequenced from the same sample in a study of T cell responses to AZD1222 COVID-19 vaccine. Repertoires were generated with immunoSEQ multiplex PCR, while TCRdb's copy carries only in-frame clones and drops some. The sample has around 60,000 clones; 80% to 90% are singletons. Sequencing used peripheral blood, obtained on day 0 of AZD1222 vaccination. These receptors all come from an adult in good health.

CDR3 in DNA: TGTGCCAGCAGCCACGGGACTAGCGGGGGGCTCAGTACGCAGTATTTT. Translating gives CASSHGTSGGLSTQYF. The chain joins TRBV2 to TRBJ2-3, with 15 nucleotides matching TRBD2. The length of the CDR3 is 16 residues. Germline V gene data show CDR1 as SNHLY and CDR2 as FYNNEI. V shed 6 bases, J shed 8 bases, and the junction held 9 bases outside the gene matches. The whole variable domain, filled in from reference TRBV2 and TRBJ2-3, reads EPEVTQTPSHQVTQMGQEVILRCVPISNHLYFYWYRQILGQKVEFLVSFYNNEISEKSEIFDDQFSVERPDGSNFTLKIRSTKLEDSAMYFCASSHGTSGGLSTQYFGPGTRLTVL.

The V call is TRBV11-2, the J call TRBJ1-4; D unclear. This CDR3 is 13 amino acids long. V lost 1 base, J lost 2 bases, and 2 bases lay in between. Germline CDR1 reads SGHAT; CDR2 reads FQNNGV. Here the CDR3 reads CASSLGTNEKLFF. In DNA form, the CDR3 reads TGTGCCAGCAGCTTAGGGACTAATGAAAAACTGTTTTTT.

This clone was observed a few times. The chain couples TRBV5-4 to TRBJ1-5; weak D call: TRBD1 (6 bases). V was cut by 2 bases and J by 2 bases, with 8 bases left in between. The CDR3 is 14 residues long. Germline lookup yields CDR1 SGHNT and CDR2 YYREEE (reference sequence). In DNA form, the CDR3 reads TGTGCCAGCAGCTTATCAGGGGGCAATCAGCCCCAGCATTTT. Encoded protein: CASSLSGGNQPQHF. The full variable domain, with the rest looked up from reference TRBV5-4 and TRBJ1-5, is ETGVTQSPTHLIKTRGQQVTLRCSSQSGHNTVSWYQQALGQGPQFIFQYYREEENGRGNFPPRFSGLQFPNYSSELNVNALELDDSALYLCASSLSGGNQPQHFGDGTRLSIL.

This chain connects TRBV7-9 to TRBJ2-7; a possible D gene is TRBD1 (6 bases). CDR1 and CDR2 (germline): SEHNR, FQNEAQ (reference sequence). Trimming shortened V by 5 bases and J by 5 bases, and 19 bases separated the two germline ends. This CDR3 has 15 residues. This CDR3 is CASSVSSDSNNEQYF. The CDR3 DNA reads TGTGCCAGCAGCGTTAGCTCGGACAGTAACAACGAGCAGTACTTC.